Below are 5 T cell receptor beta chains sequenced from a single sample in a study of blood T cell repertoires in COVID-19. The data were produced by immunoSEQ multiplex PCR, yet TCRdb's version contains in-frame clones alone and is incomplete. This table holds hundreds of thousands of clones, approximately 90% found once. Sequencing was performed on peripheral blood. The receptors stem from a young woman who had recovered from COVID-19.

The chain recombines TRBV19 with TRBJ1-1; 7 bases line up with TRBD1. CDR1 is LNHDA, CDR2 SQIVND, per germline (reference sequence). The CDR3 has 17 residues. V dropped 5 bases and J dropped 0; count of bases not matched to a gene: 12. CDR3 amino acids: CASSPLPGQHMNTEAFF. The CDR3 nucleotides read TGTGCCAGTAGTCCCTTACCGGGACAGCACATGAACACTGAAGCTTTCTTT.

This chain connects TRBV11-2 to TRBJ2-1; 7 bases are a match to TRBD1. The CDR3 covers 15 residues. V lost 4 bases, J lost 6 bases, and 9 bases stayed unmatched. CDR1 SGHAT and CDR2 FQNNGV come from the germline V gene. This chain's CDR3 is CASSYTRGRGNEQFF. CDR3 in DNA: TGTGCCAGCAGCTATACAAGGGGGCGTGGCAATGAGCAGTTCTTC.

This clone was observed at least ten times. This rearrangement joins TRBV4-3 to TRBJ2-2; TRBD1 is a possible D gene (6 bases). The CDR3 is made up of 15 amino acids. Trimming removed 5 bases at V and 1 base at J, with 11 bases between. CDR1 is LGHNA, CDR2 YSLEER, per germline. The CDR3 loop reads CASSDRQENTGELFF. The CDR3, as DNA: TGCGCCAGCAGCGACCGACAGGAGAACACCGGGGAGCTGTTTTTT.

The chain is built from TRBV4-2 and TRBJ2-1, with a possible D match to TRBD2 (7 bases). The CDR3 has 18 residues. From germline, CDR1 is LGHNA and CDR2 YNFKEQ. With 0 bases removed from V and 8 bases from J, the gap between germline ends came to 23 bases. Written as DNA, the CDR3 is TGTGCCAGCAGCCAAGATCGTATCCTAGCGGAGGGGGTCGATGAGCAGTTCTTC. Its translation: CASSQDRILAEGVDEQFF.

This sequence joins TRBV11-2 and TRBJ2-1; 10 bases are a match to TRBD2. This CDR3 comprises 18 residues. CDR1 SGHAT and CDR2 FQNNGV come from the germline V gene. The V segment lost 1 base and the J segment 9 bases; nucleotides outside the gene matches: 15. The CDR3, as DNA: TGTGCCAGCAGCTTAGGAGTTCTGGGGTCTAGCGGGAGTTTTGAGCAGTTCTTC. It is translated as CASSLGVLGSSGSFEQFF.